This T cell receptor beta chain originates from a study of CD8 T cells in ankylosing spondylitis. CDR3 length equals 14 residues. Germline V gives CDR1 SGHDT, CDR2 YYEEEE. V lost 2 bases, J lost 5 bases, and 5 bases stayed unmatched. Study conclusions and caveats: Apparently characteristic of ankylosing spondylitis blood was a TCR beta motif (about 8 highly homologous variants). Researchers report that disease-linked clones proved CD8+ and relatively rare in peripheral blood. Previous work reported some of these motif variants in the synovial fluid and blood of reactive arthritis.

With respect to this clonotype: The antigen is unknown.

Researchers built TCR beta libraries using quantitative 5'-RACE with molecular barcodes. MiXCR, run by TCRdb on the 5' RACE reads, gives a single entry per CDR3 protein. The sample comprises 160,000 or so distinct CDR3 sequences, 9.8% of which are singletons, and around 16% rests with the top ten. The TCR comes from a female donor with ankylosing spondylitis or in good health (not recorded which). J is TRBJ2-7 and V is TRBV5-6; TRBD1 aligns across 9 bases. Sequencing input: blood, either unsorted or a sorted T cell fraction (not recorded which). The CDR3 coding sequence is TGTGCCAGCAGCTTCCCGGGACAGGGAGACGAGCAGTACTTC. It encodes CASSFPGQGDEQYF.